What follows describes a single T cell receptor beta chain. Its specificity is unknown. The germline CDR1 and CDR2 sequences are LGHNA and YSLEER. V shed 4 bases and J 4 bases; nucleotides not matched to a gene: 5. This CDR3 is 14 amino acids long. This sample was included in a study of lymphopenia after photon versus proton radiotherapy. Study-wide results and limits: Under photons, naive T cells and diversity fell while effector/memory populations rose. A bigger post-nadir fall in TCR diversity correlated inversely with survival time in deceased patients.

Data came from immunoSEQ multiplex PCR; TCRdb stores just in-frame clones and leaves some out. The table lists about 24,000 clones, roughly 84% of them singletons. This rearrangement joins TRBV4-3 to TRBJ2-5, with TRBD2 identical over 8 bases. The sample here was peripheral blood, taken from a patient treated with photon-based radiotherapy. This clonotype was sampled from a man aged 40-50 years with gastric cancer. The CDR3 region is CASSLSAGGETQYF. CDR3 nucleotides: TGCGCCAGCAGCCTCTCGGCGGGGGGAGAGACCCAGTACTTC.